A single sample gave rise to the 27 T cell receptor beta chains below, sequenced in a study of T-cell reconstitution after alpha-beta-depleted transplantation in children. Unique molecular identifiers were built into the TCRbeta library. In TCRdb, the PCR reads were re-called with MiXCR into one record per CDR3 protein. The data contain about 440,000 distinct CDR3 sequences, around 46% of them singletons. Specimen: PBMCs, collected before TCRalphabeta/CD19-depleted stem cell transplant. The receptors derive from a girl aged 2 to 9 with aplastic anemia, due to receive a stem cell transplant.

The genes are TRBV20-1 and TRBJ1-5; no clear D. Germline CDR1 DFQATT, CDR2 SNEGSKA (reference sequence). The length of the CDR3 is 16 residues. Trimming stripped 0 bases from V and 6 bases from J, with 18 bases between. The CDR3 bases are TGCAGTGCTAGAGATGTAGCGGTGATAGCAGGTCAGCCCCAGCATTTT. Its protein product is CSARDVAVIAGQPQHF.

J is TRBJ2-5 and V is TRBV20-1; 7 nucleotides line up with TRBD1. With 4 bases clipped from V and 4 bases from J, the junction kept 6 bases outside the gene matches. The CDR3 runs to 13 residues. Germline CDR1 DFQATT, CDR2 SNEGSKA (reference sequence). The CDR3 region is CSAKLSGGETQYF. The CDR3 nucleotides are TGCAGTGCTAAACTCTCAGGGGGAGAGACCCAGTACTTC.

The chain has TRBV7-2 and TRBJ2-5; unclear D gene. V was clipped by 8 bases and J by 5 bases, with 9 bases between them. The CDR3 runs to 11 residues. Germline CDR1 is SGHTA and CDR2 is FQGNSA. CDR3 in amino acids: CASGHGETQYF. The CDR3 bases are TGTGCCAGCGGTCACGGCGAGACCCAGTACTTC.

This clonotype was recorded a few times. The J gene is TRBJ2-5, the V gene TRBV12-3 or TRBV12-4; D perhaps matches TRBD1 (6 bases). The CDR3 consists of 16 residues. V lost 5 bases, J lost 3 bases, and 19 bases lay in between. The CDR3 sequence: CASSSPTGFGKETQYF. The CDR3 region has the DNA TGTGCCAGCAGTAGTCCGACAGGTTTCGGTAAAGAGACCCAGTACTTC.

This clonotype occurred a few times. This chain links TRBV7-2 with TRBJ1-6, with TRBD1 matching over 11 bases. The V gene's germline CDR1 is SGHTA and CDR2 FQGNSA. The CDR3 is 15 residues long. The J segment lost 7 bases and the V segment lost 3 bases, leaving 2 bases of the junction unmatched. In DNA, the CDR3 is TGTGCCAGCAGCTTGGGACAGGGGGGCAATTCACCCCTCCACTTT. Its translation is CASSLGQGGNSPLHF.

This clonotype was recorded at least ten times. The CDR3 loop is CASSYQYDYGYTF. The CDR3 DNA is TGCGCCAGCAGTTATCAGTACGACTATGGCTACACCTTC. The chain recombines TRBV5-1 with TRBJ1-2; no firm D call. Germline lookup yields CDR1 SGHRS and CDR2 YFSETQ. The CDR3 sequence is 13 residues long. The V end was cut by 5 bases, the J end by 3 bases, with 11 bases between.

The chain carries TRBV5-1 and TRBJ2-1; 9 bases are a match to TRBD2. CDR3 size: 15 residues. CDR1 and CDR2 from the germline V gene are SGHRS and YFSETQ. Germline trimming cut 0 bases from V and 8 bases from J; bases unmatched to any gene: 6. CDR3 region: CASSLEVAGVDEQFF. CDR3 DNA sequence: TGCGCCAGCAGCTTGGAGGTAGCGGGAGTGGATGAGCAGTTCTTC.

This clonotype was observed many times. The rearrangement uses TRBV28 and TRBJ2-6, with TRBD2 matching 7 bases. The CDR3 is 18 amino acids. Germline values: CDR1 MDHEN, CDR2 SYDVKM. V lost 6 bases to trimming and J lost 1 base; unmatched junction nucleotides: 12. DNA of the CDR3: TGTGCCAGCAGGTCCCCCGGGGCGGGAGAGTCTGGGGCCAACGTCCTGACTTTC. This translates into CASRSPGAGESGANVLTF. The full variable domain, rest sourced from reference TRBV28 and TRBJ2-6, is DVKVTQSSRYLVKRTGEKVFLECVQDMDHENMFWYRQDPGLGLRLIYFSYDVKMKEKGDIPEGYSVSREKKERFSLILESASTNQTSMYLCASRSPGAGESGANVLTFGAGSRLTVL.

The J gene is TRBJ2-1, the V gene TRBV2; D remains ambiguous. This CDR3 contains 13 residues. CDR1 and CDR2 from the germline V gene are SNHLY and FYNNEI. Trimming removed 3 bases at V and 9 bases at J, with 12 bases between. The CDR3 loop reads CASSESPIGEQFF. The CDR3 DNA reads TGTGCCAGCAGTGAGTCTCCAATAGGTGAGCAGTTCTTC. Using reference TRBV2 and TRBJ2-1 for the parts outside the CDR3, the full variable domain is EPEVTQTPSHQVTQMGQEVILRCVPISNHLYFYWYRQILGQKVEFLVSFYNNEISEKSEIFDDQFSVERPDGSNFTLKIRSTKLEDSAMYFCASSESPIGEQFFGPGTRLTVL.

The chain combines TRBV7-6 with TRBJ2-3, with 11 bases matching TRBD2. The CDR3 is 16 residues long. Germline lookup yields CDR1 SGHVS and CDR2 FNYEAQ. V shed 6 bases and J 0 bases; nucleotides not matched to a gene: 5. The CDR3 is CASRLAGAPSTDTQYF. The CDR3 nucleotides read TGTGCCAGCAGACTAGCGGGGGCCCCTAGCACAGATACGCAGTATTTT. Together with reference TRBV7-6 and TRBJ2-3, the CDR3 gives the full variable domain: GAGVSQSPRYKVTKRGQDVALRCDPISGHVSLYWYRQALGQGPEFLTYFNYEAQQDKSGLPNDRFSAERPEGSISTLTIQRTEQRDSAMYRCASRLAGAPSTDTQYFGPGTRLTVL.

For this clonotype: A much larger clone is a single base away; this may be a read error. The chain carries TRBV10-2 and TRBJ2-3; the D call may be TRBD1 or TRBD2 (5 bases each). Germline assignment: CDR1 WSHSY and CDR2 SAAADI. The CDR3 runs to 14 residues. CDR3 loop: CVSSEPGTTDTQYF. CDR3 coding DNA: TGCGTCAGCAGTGAACCGGGGACCACAGATACGCAGTATTTT.

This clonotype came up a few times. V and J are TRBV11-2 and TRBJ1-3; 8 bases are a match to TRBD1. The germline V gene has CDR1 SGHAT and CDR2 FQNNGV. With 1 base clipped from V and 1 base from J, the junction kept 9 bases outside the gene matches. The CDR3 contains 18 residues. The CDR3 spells CASSLVSAGGFSGNTIYF. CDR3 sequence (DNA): TGTGCCAGCAGCTTAGTTTCGGCAGGGGGCTTTTCTGGAAACACCATATATTTT.

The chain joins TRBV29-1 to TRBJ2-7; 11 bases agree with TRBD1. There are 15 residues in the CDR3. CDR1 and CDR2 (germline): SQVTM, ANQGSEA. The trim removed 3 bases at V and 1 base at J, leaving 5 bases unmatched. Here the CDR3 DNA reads TGCAGCGTTGATTGGGGACAGGGGGTATCCTACGAGCAGTACTTC. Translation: CSVDWGQGVSYEQYF.

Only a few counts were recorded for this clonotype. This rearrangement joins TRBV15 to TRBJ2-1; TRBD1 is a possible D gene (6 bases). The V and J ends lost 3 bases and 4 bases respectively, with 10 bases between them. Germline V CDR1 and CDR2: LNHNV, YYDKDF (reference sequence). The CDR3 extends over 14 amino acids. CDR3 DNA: TGTGCCACCAGCAGCAGGGGCGGATACAATGAGCAGTTCTTC. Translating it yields CATSSRGGYNEQFF.

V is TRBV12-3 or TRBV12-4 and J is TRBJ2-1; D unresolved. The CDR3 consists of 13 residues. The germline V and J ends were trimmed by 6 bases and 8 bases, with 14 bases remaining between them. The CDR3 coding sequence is TGTGCCAGCAGCCAAGTGCGTATTGATGAGCAGTTCTTC. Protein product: CASSQVRIDEQFF.

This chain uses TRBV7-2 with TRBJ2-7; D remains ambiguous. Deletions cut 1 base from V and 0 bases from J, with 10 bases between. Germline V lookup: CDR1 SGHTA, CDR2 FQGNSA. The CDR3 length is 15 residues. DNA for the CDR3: TGTGCCAGCAGCTTAGACGGTGGGATCTCCTACGAGCAGTACTTC. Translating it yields CASSLDGGISYEQYF. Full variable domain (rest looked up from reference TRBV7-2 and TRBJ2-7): GAGVSQSPSNKVTEKGKDVELRCDPISGHTALYWYRQSLGQGLEFLIYFQGNSAPDKSGLPSDRFSAERTGGSVSTLTIQRTQQEDSAVYLCASSLDGGISYEQYFGPGTRLTVT.

This CDR3 reads CASSQLTSGRVLDTQYF. DNA for the CDR3: TGTGCCAGCAGCCAGCTGACTAGCGGGAGGGTCTTAGATACGCAGTATTTT. V gene TRBV3-1 combines with J gene TRBJ2-3, with TRBD2 matching 14 bases. Germline V lookup: CDR1 LGHDT, CDR2 YNNKEL (reference sequence). Trimming took 3 bases from V and 5 from J; bases not matched to a gene: 7. CDR3 size: 17 residues.

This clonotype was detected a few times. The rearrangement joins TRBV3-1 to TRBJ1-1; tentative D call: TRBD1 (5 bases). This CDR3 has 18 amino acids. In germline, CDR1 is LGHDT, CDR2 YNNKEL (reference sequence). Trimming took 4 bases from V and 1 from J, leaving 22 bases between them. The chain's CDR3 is CASSPTRTLGGKNTEAFF. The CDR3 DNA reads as TGTGCCAGCAGCCCGACCCGAACATTGGGGGGAAAGAACACTGAAGCTTTCTTT.

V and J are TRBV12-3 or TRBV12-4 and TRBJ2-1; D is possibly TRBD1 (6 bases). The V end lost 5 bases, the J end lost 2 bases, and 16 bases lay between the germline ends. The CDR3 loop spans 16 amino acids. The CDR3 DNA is TGTGCCAGCAGTGAACCCGACAGGAATCCCTACAATGAGCAGTTCTTC. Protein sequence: CASSEPDRNPYNEQFF.

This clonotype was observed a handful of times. CDR3 loop: CSARGTIVGEQYF. CDR3 bases: TGCAGTGCTAGAGGGACTATCGTTGGAGAGCAGTACTTC. The chain employs TRBV20-1 and TRBJ2-7; possibly TRBD2 for D (6 bases). This CDR3 comprises 13 residues. V lost 1 base and J lost 7, with 14 bases in between. Germline loops: CDR1 DFQATT, CDR2 SNEGSKA (reference sequence).

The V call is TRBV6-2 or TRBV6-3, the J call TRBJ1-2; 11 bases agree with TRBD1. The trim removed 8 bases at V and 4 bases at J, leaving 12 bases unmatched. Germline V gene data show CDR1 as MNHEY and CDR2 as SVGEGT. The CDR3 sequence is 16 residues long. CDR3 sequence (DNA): TGTGCCAGCCAAGACCGGGACAGGGGGTTAGCCTATGGCTACACCTTC. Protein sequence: CASQDRDRGLAYGYTF.

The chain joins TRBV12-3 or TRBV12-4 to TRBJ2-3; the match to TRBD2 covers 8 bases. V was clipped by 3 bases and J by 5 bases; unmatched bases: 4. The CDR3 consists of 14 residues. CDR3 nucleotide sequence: TGTGCCAGCAGTTTCGGACTAGCAGAAGATACGCAGTATTTT. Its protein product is CASSFGLAEDTQYF.

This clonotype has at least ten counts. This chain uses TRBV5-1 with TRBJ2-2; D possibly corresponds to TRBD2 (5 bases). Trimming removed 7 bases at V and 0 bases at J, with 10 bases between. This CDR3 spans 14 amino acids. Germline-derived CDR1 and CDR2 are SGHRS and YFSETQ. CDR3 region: CASGETPNTGELFF. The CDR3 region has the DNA TGCGCCAGCGGGGAGACACCGAACACCGGGGAGCTGTTTTTT.

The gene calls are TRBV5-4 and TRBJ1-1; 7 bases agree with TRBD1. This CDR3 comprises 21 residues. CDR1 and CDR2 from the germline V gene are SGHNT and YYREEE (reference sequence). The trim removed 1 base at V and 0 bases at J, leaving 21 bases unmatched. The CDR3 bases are TGTGCCAGCAGCTTGTGGACTCCCAAACTCCGGACAGGAACCATGAACACTGAAGCTTTCTTT. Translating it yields CASSLWTPKLRTGTMNTEAFF.

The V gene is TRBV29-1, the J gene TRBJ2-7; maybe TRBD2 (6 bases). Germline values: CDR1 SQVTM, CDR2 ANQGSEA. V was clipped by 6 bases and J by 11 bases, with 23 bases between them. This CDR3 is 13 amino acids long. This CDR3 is CSVKDTEGEEEYF. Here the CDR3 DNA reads TGCAGCGTCAAGGATACGGAGGGTGAGGAGGAGTACTTC.

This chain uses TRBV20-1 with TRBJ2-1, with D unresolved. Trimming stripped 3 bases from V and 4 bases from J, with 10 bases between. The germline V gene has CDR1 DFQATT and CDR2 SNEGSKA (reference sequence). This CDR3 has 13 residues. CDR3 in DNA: TGCAGTGCTAGGGCTGGACGGTACAATGAGCAGTTCTTC. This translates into CSARAGRYNEQFF.

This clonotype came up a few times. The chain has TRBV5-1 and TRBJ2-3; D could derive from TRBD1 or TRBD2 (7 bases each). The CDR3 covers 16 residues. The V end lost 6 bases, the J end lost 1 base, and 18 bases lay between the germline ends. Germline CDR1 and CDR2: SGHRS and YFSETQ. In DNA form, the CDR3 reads TGCGCCAGCACCCGGGACTACCAGGGGGGCACAGATACGCAGTATTTT. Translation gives CASTRDYQGGTDTQYF. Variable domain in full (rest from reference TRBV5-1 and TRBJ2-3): KAGVTQTPRYLIKTRGQQVTLSCSPISGHRSVSWYQQTPGQGLQFLFEYFSETQRNKGNFPGRFSGRQFSNSRSEMNVSTLELGDSALYLCASTRDYQGGTDTQYFGPGTRLTVL.